This T cell receptor beta chain was captured in a study of blood T cells in healthy people across ages. The study, taken as a whole, reports: Considered underestimates were the diversity estimates obtained from one million T cells. Naive and antigen-experienced cells could not be conclusively compared, given unsorted PBMCs.

Next came a second PCR, run for about 6 to 11 cycles, which used a sample-barcoded 5' primer along with a J-beta primer mix. Tags on each cDNA molecule came from a template-switch adaptor with 12 random nucleotides. Each sample yielded at least 2.5 million CDR3-containing paired-end reads. TCRdb processed the 5' RACE reads anew with MiXCR; each CDR3 protein has one entry. The data contain fewer than 900,000 distinct CDR3 sequences, about 36% of them singletons. CDR3 length: 17 amino acids. The V gene lost 5 bases and the J gene lost 0 bases, with 20 bases spanning the gap. Germline V gene data show CDR1 as SNHLY and CDR2 as FYNNEI. Only a few counts were recorded for this clonotype. The target antigen is unknown.

Sequenced input: blood. The chain employs TRBV2 and TRBJ2-7; perhaps D is TRBD1 or TRBD2 (6 bases each). This TCR came from a man aged 18-30 years in good health. CDR3 sequence (DNA): TGTGCCAGCAGTTCCCCCCGACGGAGGGGGAGCTCCTACGAGCAGTACTTC. Its protein is CASSSPRRRGSSYEQYF.